The 21 T cell receptor beta chains below all came from one sample that was sequenced in a study of blood T cell repertoires in COVID-19. Produced via immunoSEQ multiplex PCR; TCRdb's table is partial and in-frame only. Of 40,000 to 60,000 clones in the sample, roughly 88% were seen once. The source material was peripheral blood. The receptor set was obtained from a human donor in a cohort sampled during active COVID-19.

Points on this clone: Other DNA sequences from this sample encode an identical CDR3 as well. The V call is TRBV3-1 (or the pseudogene TRBV3-2), the J call TRBJ2-7; possibly TRBD1 for D (6 bases). Deletions cut 1 base from V and 2 bases from J, with 9 bases between. Germline V lookup: CDR1 LGHDT, CDR2 YNNKEL (reference sequence). The CDR3 contains 14 residues. The CDR3 DNA reads as TGTGCCAGCAGCCAAGTATGGGGGCCCTACGAGCAGTACTTC. This translates into CASSQVWGPYEQYF.

The chain carries TRBV5-6 and TRBJ2-1; the match to TRBD2 covers 8 bases. Germline V gives CDR1 SGHDT, CDR2 YYEEEE. The V segment lost 4 bases and the J segment 4 bases; nucleotides outside the gene matches: 7. This CDR3 has 15 residues. CDR3 sequence reads: CASSLGGGRYNEQFF. CDR3 nucleotides: TGTGCCAGCAGCCTGGGCGGGGGGCGGTACAATGAGCAGTTCTTC.

The chain employs TRBV5-1 and TRBJ1-1; D call uncertain. Trimming pared 4 bases from V and 8 bases from J, leaving 9 bases between. Germline CDR1 is SGHRS and CDR2 is YFSETQ. The CDR3 has 11 residues. CDR3 region: CASSLGQEAFF. The CDR3 DNA follows: TGCGCCAGCAGCCTTGGTCAGGAAGCTTTCTTT.

This clone was picked up a small number of times. The chain joins TRBV7-2 to TRBJ2-7; TRBD1 matches 7 bases. This CDR3 is built from 13 residues. V shed 2 bases and J 5 bases; nucleotides not matched to a gene: 3. Germline CDR1 reads SGHTA; CDR2 reads FQGNSA. CDR3 DNA sequence: TGTGCCAGCAGCTTACGTACAGGGGACGAGCAGTACTTC. Translation gives CASSLRTGDEQYF.

The V call is TRBV9, the J call TRBJ2-5, with a weak D call TRBD2 (6 bases). In germline, CDR1 is SGDLS, CDR2 YYNGEE. The CDR3 is 14 residues long. Trimming took 5 bases from V and 0 from J, leaving 11 bases between them. The CDR3 protein is CASSFGLNQETQYF. DNA of the CDR3: TGTGCCAGCAGTTTTGGACTAAACCAAGAGACCCAGTACTTC.

The V and J genes are TRBV5-6 and TRBJ2-7; D unclear. Trimming removed 3 bases from V and 5 bases from J, with 6 bases in between. This CDR3 contains 11 residues. CDR1 is SGHDT, CDR2 YYEEEE, per germline. The chain's CDR3 is CASSYKNEQYF. As DNA, the CDR3 is TGTGCCAGCAGCTATAAAAACGAGCAGTACTTC.

This sequence joins TRBV29-1 and TRBJ2-7, with D tentatively TRBD2 (6 bases). V was clipped by 7 bases and J by 0 bases, with 13 bases between them. This CDR3 is built from 13 residues. Germline lookup yields CDR1 SQVTM and CDR2 ANQGSEA. The CDR3 reads CSAEGRSSYEQYF. CDR3 DNA sequence: TGCAGCGCGGAAGGGAGGAGCTCCTACGAGCAGTACTTC.

The chain has TRBV19 and TRBJ1-2; tentatively, D is TRBD1 (6 bases). V was shortened by 2 bases and J by 6 bases, with 7 bases between the two germline ends. Germline CDR1 reads LNHDA; CDR2 reads SQIVND (reference sequence). The CDR3 runs 12 residues. The CDR3 DNA reads as TGTGCCAGTAGTATACAGGGGAATGGCTACACCTTC. Translating it yields CASSIQGNGYTF. Looking up the rest from reference TRBV19 and TRBJ1-2 gives the full variable domain: DGGITQSPKYLFRKEGQNVTLSCEQNLNHDAMYWYRQDPGQGLRLIYYSQIVNDFQKGDIAEGYSVSREKKESFPLTVTSAQKNPTAFYLCASSIQGNGYTFGSGTRLTVV.

Comments on this clone: Additional DNA sequences in this sample encode the identical CDR3. The DNA of the CDR3 is TGTGCCAGCAGCTTAGATCGGTACGAGCAGTACTTC. It yields the protein CASSLDRYEQYF. The chain couples TRBV11-3 to TRBJ2-7; D call uncertain. The germline gives CDR1 SGHNT, CDR2 YENEEA. CDR3 length: 12 residues. The V end lost 0 bases, the J end lost 4 bases, and 4 bases lay between the germline ends.

The V gene is TRBV5-1, the J gene TRBJ2-7, with 9 bases identical to TRBD2. In germline, CDR1 is SGHRS, CDR2 YFSETQ. The CDR3 length is 14 residues. J was trimmed by 5 bases and V by 4 bases; bases with no gene match: 7. Here the CDR3 reads CASSLGTSYDEQYF. The CDR3 DNA is TGCGCCAGCAGCCTCGGGACTAGCTACGACGAGCAGTACTTC.

The chain is built from TRBV11-3 and TRBJ2-3; 7 bases match TRBD2. Losses at the gene ends were 6 bases for V and 0 bases for J; bases not matched to a gene: 6. This CDR3 comprises 15 residues. The germline V gene encodes CDR1 SGHNT and CDR2 YENEEA. In DNA form, the CDR3 reads TGTGCCAGCAGTAGGGAGGGAACTAGCACAGATACGCAGTATTTT. Protein sequence: CASSREGTSTDTQYF.

V is TRBV28 and J is TRBJ2-1; TRBD1 matches at 9 bases. CDR1 is MDHEN and CDR2 is SYDVKM in the germline V gene. The CDR3 contains 13 residues. The V and J ends lost 7 bases and 6 bases, in that order; junction bases with no gene match: 4. The CDR3 coding sequence is TGTGCCAGCACCCGGGACAGGGTCAATGAGCAGTTCTTC. Its protein product is CASTRDRVNEQFF.

This rearrangement joins TRBV5-1 to TRBJ2-3; 7 bases map to TRBD2. The CDR3 runs 15 residues. With V trimmed by 2 bases and J by 5 bases, 8 bases remained unmatched. Germline V lookup: CDR1 SGHRS, CDR2 YFSETQ. The CDR3 loop reads CASSFAGDVGDTQYF. DNA for the CDR3: TGCGCCAGCAGCTTTGCGGGAGACGTGGGAGATACGCAGTATTTT. Full variable domain (outside the CDR3, taken from reference TRBV5-1 and TRBJ2-3): KAGVTQTPRYLIKTRGQQVTLSCSPISGHRSVSWYQQTPGQGLQFLFEYFSETQRNKGNFPGRFSGRQFSNSRSEMNVSTLELGDSALYLCASSFAGDVGDTQYFGPGTRLTVL.

This clone was seen just once. This chain uses TRBV4-3 with TRBJ2-2, with 10 nucleotides matching TRBD2. The germline V gene has CDR1 LGHNA and CDR2 YSLEER. J lost 5 bases, V lost 4 bases, and 7 bases had no gene match. This CDR3 spans 16 amino acids. The CDR3 is CASSPGTSARTGELFF. The CDR3 DNA follows: TGCGCCAGCAGCCCCGGGACTAGCGCTCGAACCGGGGAGCTGTTTTTT.

The chain links TRBV27 to TRBJ1-2; D unresolved. The V end lost 6 bases, the J end lost 11 bases, and 13 bases lay between the germline ends. CDR3 length: 11 residues. Germline V lookup: CDR1 MNHEY, CDR2 SMNVEV (reference sequence). CDR3 sequence reads: CASRYRLGYTF. The CDR3 nucleotides are TGTGCCAGCAGATACAGACTAGGGTACACCTTC.

The chain uses TRBV27 and TRBJ1-1; a possible D gene is TRBD1 (5 bases). Trimming removed 4 bases at V and 0 bases at J, with 9 bases between. Germline CDR1 and CDR2: MNHEY and SMNVEV (reference sequence). The CDR3 totals 14 residues. CDR3 residues: CASSSPTVNTEAFF. The CDR3 DNA sequence: TGTGCCAGCAGTTCACCGACAGTGAACACTGAAGCTTTCTTT.

This clone was seen only once. The chain is built from TRBV18 and TRBJ2-2; the match to TRBD2 covers 14 bases. From germline, CDR1 is KGHSH and CDR2 LQKENI. The CDR3 totals 17 residues. V lost 6 bases and J lost 2; bases outside the gene matches: 5. CDR3 DNA sequence: TGTGCCAGCTCTACCGGACTAGCGGGAGGTAACACCGGGGAGCTGTTTTTT. It yields the protein CASSTGLAGGNTGELFF.

The J gene is TRBJ2-1, the V gene TRBV11-3; TRBD1 might be the D (6 bases). Germline CDR1 and CDR2: SGHNT and YENEEA. This CDR3 is 15 amino acids long. Trimming took off 7 bases at V and 0 bases at J, with 13 bases between the two ends. The CDR3, as DNA: TGTGCCAGCACCCCGGGGACACGCTCCTACAATGAGCAGTTCTTC. Translating gives CASTPGTRSYNEQFF.

The chain is built from TRBV30 and TRBJ1-3, with D possibly being TRBD1 (5 bases). The CDR3 runs to 14 residues. Germline lookup yields CDR1 GTSNPN and CDR2 SVGIG (reference sequence). The V end lost 8 bases, the J end lost 0 bases, and 14 bases lay between the germline ends. DNA of the CDR3: TGTGCCCTTGGGGCACGCAACTCTGGAAACACCATATATTTT. Amino acids: CALGARNSGNTIYF.

This chain joins TRBV5-5 and TRBJ2-4; a possible D gene is TRBD2 (5 bases). V was cut by 3 bases and J by 8 bases, with 15 bases left in between. Germline V CDR1 and CDR2: SGHKS, YYEKEE (reference sequence). This CDR3 spans 14 amino acids. In DNA, the CDR3 is TGTGCCAGCAGCTCCGATAGACTACTTCACATTCAGTACTTC. It encodes CASSSDRLLHIQYF.

This clone appeared a single time. The chain uses TRBV2 and TRBJ2-1; 14 positions match TRBD2. The CDR3 spans 17 residues. V lost 5 bases and J lost 6; bases outside the gene matches: 9. Looked up from germline, CDR1 is SNHLY and CDR2 is FYNNEI. The CDR3 sequence is CASSPGTSGSRGNEQFF. The CDR3 DNA reads TGTGCCAGCAGTCCAGGGACTAGCGGGAGTCGGGGCAATGAGCAGTTCTTC.